The rows below give T cell receptor beta chains drawn from one sample of a study of blood T cell repertoires in COVID-19. Sequenced by immunoSEQ multiplex PCR; TCRdb stores in-frame clones only, minus some. The sample lists tens of thousands of clones; 81% were seen once. The specimen sequenced was peripheral blood. These TCRs come from an elderly man with acute or convalescent COVID-19. Each CDR3 is given with its conserved first and last residue. The order of the fields is CDR3 length, D gene, J gene, clone size, V gene, CDR3 protein, CDR3 DNA. A D gene is named only where the DNA matches it firmly. Only part of the rows carry a size: once, few, many, or a class if the clone is expanded.

>14|TRBD2|TRBJ2-1|few|TRBV28
CASRAGGSYNEQFF
TGTGCCAGCAGGGCGGGAGGCTCCTACAATGAGCAGTTCTTC
>14|TRBD1|TRBJ1-5|once|TRBV7-2
CASSSRQGSQPQHF
TGTGCCAGCAGCTCCAGACAGGGCAGTCAGCCCCAGCATTTT
>16|-|TRBJ2-3|-|TRBV30
CAWSARGHLITDTQYF
TGTGCCTGGAGTGCAAGGGGACACCTGATCACAGATACGCAGTATTTT
>12|-|TRBJ2-1|-|TRBV27
CASRPQSGEQFF
TGTGCCAGCAGACCTCAGAGCGGAGAGCAGTTCTTC
>15|TRBD1|TRBJ2-2|-|TRBV27
CASKRTGMNTGELFF
TGTGCCAGCAAGCGGACAGGGATGAACACCGGGGAGCTGTTTTTT
>14|TRBD1|TRBJ2-7|-|TRBV18
CASSPKRQGNEQYF
TGTGCCAGCTCACCAAAAAGACAGGGGAACGAGCAGTACTTC
>15|-|TRBJ2-1|-|TRBV5-1
CASSLDGVDYNEQFF
TGCGCCAGCAGCTTGGACGGGGTAGATTACAATGAGCAGTTCTTC
>13|-|TRBJ1-1|-|TRBV6-5
CASSYLRDTEAFF
TGTGCCAGCAGTTACCTACGGGACACTGAAGCTTTCTTT
>15|TRBD1|TRBJ1-6|-|TRBV3-1/TRBV3-2
CASSQPQGINSPLHF
TGTGCCAGCAGCCAACCACAGGGGATTAATTCACCCCTCCACTTT
>11|TRBD1|TRBJ2-7|-|TRBV29-1
CSGGQADEQYF
TGCAGCGGCGGACAGGCTGACGAGCAGTACTTC
>13|-|TRBJ2-2|-|TRBV3-1/TRBV3-2
CASREGGTGELFF
TGTGCCAGCAGGGAAGGGGGTACCGGGGAGCTGTTTTTT
>14|-|TRBJ2-7|-|TRBV6-1
CASSERGPPYEQYF
TGTGCCAGCAGTGAAAGAGGGCCCCCCTACGAGCAGTACTTC
>13|-|TRBJ2-7|-|TRBV3-1/TRBV3-2
CASSQGPLYEQYF
TGTGCCAGCAGCCAAGGGCCCCTCTACGAGCAGTACTTC
>14|-|TRBJ1-1|-|TRBV6-6
CASSYSRRNTEAFF
TGTGCCAGCAGCTACTCCAGAAGGAACACTGAAGCTTTCTTT
>15|TRBD1|TRBJ1-1|-|TRBV2
CASRQTGTGGTEAFF
TGTGCCAGCAGGCAAACCGGGACAGGGGGCACTGAAGCTTTCTTT
>15|TRBD2|TRBJ2-7|-|TRBV6-6
CASSYNGRASYEQYF
TGTGCCAGCAGTTACAACGGGAGGGCTTCCTACGAGCAGTACTTC
>13|-|TRBJ1-5|-|TRBV30
CAWSPRGDQPQHF
TGTGCCTGGAGTCCTCGGGGTGATCAGCCCCAGCATTTT
>16|-|TRBJ1-5|-|TRBV12-1
CASSQYREWGNQPQHF
TGTGCCAGCAGCCAATACAGGGAATGGGGAAATCAGCCCCAGCATTTT
>14|-|TRBJ1-1|-|TRBV7-9
CASSDNSRNTEAFF
TGTGCCAGCAGCGATAATTCTAGGAACACTGAAGCTTTCTTT
>14|-|TRBJ1-4|-|TRBV2
CASSNQGLDEKLFF
TGTGCCAGCAGCAACCAGGGTTTAGACGAAAAACTGTTTTTT
>13|-|TRBJ1-1|-|TRBV18
CASSQRGQNEAFF
TGTGCCAGCTCACAGAGAGGACAGAATGAAGCTTTCTTT
>15|TRBD1|TRBJ1-2|once|TRBV2
CASSTGWTGGSGYTF
TGTGCCAGCAGTACCGGGTGGACAGGGGGCAGTGGCTACACCTTC
>14|TRBD1|TRBJ1-5|once|TRBV23-1
CASSKTGCRQPQHF
TGCGCCAGCAGTAAGACAGGGTGTCGTCAGCCCCAGCATTTT
>15|TRBD1|TRBJ2-7|-|TRBV5-1
CASSLVTGASYEQYF
TGCGCCAGCAGCTTGGTAACAGGGGCCTCCTACGAGCAGTACTTC
>16|-|TRBJ2-7|-|TRBV5-1
CASSLARTANLVEQYF
TGCGCCAGCAGCTTGGCCAGGACAGCCAACCTAGTCGAGCAGTACTTC
>13|-|TRBJ2-3|-|TRBV28
CASSFPADGVQYF
TGTGCCAGCAGTTTCCCAGCGGATGGAGTGCAGTATTTT
>16|TRBD1|TRBJ2-7|-|TRBV7-2
CASSLVGTGKLYEQYF
TGTGCCAGCAGCTTAGTAGGGACAGGTAAACTCTACGAGCAGTACTTC
>14|TRBD1|TRBJ1-2|-|TRBV28
CASSQGVANYGYTF
TGTGCCAGCAGTCAGGGGGTAGCTAACTATGGCTACACCTTC